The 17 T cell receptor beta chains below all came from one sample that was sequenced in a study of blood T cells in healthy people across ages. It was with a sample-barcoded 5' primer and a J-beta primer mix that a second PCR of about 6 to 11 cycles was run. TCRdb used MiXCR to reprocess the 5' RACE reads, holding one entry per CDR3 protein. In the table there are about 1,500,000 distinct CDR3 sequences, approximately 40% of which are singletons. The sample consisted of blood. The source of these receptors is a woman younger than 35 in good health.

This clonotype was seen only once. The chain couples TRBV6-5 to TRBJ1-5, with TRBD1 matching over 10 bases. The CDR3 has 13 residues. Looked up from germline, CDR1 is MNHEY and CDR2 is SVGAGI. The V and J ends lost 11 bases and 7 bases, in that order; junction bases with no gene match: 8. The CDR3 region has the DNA TGTGCCGCTGCCCCGACAGGGGGCCAGCCCCAGCATTTT. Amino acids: CAAAPTGGQPQHF.

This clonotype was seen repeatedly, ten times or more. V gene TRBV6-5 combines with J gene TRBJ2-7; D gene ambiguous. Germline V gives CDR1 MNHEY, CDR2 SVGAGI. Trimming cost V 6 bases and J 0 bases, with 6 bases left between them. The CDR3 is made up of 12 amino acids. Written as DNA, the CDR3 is TGTGCCAGCAGCACCAGCTCCTACGAGCAGTACTTC. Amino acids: CASSTSSYEQYF.

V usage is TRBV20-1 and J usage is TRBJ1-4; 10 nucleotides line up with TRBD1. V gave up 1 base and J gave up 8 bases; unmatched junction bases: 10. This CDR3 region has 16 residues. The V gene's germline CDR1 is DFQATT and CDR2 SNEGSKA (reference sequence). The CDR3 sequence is CSARGDRGTEGEKLFF. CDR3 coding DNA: TGCAGTGCTAGAGGGGACAGGGGCACTGAAGGGGAAAAACTGTTTTTT.

CDR3 sequence reads: CAISDGEGMSYGYTF. CDR3 nucleotide sequence: TGTGCCATCAGTGATGGGGAAGGGATGTCCTATGGCTACACCTTC. This chain uses TRBV10-3 with TRBJ1-2, with D unresolved. The CDR3 extends over 15 amino acids. With 3 bases removed from V and 4 bases from J, the gap between germline ends came to 15 bases. The V gene's germline CDR1 is ENHRY and CDR2 SYGVKD.

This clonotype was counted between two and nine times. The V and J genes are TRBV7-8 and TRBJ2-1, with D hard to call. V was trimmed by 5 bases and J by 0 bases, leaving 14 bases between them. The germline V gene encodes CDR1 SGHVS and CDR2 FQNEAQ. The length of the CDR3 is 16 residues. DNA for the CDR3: TGTGCCAGCAGCCCACCCACTGGCGGCTCCTACAATGAGCAGTTCTTC. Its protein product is CASSPPTGGSYNEQFF.

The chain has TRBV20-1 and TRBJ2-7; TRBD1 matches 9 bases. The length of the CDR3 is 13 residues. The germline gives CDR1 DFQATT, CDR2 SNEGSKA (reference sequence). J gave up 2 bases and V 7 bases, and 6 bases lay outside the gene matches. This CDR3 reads CSGTGDRAYEQYF. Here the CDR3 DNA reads TGCAGTGGGACAGGGGACAGGGCCTACGAGCAGTACTTC.

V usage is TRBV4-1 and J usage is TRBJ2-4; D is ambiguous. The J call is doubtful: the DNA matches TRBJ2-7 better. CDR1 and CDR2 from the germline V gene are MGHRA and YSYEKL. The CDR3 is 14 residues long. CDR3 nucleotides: TGCGCCAGCAGCCAAGTACCCGGTCCTACCGAGCAGTACTTC. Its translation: CASSQVPGPTEQYF.

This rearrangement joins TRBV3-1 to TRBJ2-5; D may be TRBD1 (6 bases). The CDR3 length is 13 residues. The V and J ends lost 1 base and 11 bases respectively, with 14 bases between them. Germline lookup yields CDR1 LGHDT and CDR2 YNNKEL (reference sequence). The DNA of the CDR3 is TGTGCCAGCAGCCAAGGCAGGGGAAGCCAGCAGTACTTC. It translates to CASSQGRGSQQYF.

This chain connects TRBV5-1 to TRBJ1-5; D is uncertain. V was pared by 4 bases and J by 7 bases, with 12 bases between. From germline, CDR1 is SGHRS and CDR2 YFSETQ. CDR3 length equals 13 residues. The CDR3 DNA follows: TGCGCCAGCAGCGTGGCTCCCGACCAGCCCCAGCATTTT. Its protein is CASSVAPDQPQHF.

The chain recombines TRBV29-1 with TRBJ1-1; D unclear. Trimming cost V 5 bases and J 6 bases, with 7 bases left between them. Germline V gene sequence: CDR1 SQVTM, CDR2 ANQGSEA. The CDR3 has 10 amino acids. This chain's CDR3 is CSVSGPEAFF. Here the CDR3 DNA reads TGCAGCGTTTCTGGGCCTGAAGCTTTCTTT.

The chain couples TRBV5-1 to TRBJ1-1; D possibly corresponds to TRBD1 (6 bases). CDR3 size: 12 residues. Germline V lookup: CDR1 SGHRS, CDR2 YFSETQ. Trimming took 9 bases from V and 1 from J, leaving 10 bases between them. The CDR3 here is CANRVGNTEAFF. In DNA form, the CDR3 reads TGCGCCAACAGGGTTGGGAACACTGAAGCTTTCTTT.

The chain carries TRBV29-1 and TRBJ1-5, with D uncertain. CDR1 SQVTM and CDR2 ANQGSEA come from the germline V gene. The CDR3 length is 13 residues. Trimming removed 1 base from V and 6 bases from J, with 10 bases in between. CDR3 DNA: TGCAGCGTTGAAGTGGGGTTAGTTCAGCCCCAGCATTTT. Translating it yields CSVEVGLVQPQHF.

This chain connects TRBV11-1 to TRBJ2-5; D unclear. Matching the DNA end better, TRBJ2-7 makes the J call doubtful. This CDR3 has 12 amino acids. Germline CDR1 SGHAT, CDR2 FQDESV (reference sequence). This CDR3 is CASSLLENEQYF. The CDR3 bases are TGTGCCAGCAGCTTACTAGAAAACGAGCAGTACTTC.

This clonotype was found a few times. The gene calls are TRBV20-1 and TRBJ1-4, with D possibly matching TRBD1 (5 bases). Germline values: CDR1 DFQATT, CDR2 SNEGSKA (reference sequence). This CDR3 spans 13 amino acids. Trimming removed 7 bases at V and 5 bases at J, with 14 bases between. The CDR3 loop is CSVPGGPNEKLFF. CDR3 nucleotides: TGCAGTGTTCCTGGGGGACCAAATGAAAAACTGTTTTTT.

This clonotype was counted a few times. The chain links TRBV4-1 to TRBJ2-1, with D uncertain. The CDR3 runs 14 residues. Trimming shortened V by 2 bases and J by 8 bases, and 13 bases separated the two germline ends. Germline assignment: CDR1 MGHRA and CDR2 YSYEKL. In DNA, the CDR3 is TGCGCCAGCAGCCAACGGGCCACTTGGGATGAGCAGTTCTTC. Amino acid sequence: CASSQRATWDEQFF.

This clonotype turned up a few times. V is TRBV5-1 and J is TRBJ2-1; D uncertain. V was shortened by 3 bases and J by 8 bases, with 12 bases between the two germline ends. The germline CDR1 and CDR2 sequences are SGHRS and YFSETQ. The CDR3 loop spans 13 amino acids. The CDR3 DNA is TGCGCCAGCAGCTCCAGGCTATTGGATGAGCAGTTCTTC. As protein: CASSSRLLDEQFF.

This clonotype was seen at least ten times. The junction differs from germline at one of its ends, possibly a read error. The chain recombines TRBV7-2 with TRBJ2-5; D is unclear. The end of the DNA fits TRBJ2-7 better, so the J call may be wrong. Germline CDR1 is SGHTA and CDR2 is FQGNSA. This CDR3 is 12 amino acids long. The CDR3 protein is CASSFLGDEQYF. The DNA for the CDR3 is TGCGCCAGCAGCTTTTTAGGCGACGAGCAGTACTTC.